This TCR beta chain was retrieved from a study of blood T cell repertoires in COVID-19. Study as a whole: The cDNA or gDNA used as material had been derived from T cells, B-cell-depleted T cells, or PBMCs.

In germline, CDR1 is KGHDR, CDR2 SFDVKD. V was pared by 4 bases and J by 6 bases, with 5 bases of the junction left unmatched. CDR3 size: 14 residues. Grouping used clinical history reported by participants in a survey and questionnaire. Each exposed participant met a COVID-19 case in the 2 weeks preceding study entry. The repertoire was sequenced with immunoSEQ multiplex PCR; TCRdb's copy has only in-frame clones and lacks some. The sample shows roughly 260,000 clones, around four fifths of them seen only once. Sequencing used PBMCs or T cells enriched from blood (not recorded which). The chain recombines TRBV24-1 with TRBJ2-1, with TRBD2 matching 7 bases. This sequence was found in a woman in her thirties or forties who had been exposed to COVID-19. Here the CDR3 reads CATSESRGVNEQFF. CDR3 in DNA: TGTGCCACCAGTGAGTCCCGGGGGGTCAATGAGCAGTTCTTC.